Presented here are 6 T cell receptor beta chains from one specimen sequenced in a study of T-cell reconstitution after alpha-beta-depleted transplantation in children. Unique molecular identifiers tagged the TCRbeta library. TCRdb ran MiXCR on the PCR reads and lists one entry per CDR3 protein. The table has roughly 500,000 distinct CDR3 sequences, approximately 20% seen once. Sequenced here: PBMCs from the stem cell graft donor, sampled from the stem cell graft. These TCRs come from a human donor who donated a stem cell graft to a child with acute lymphoblastic leukemia.

CDR3 DNA sequence: TGTGCCACCCAAAGGGGGCGGAAGACCCAGTACTTC. Protein product: CATQRGRKTQYF. The chain has TRBV2 and TRBJ2-5; 7 bases are shared with TRBD1. Germline values: CDR1 SNHLY, CDR2 FYNNEI. This CDR3 region has 12 residues. J was trimmed by 6 bases and V by 10 bases; bases with no gene match: 8.

This clonotype came up a few times. J is TRBJ2-4 and V is TRBV6-5; 11 positions agree with TRBD1. V was pared by 2 bases and J by 8 bases, with 5 bases of the junction left unmatched. Looked up from germline, CDR1 is MNHEY and CDR2 is SVGAGI. The CDR3 contains 15 residues. The chain's CDR3 is CASSYGGTGGDIQYF. The CDR3 nucleotides read TGTGCCAGCAGTTACGGCGGGACAGGGGGAGACATTCAGTACTTC.

The chain joins TRBV29-1 to TRBJ2-1; 7 nucleotides match TRBD1. The CDR3 spans 13 residues. Germline trimming cut 7 bases from V and 7 bases from J; bases unmatched to any gene: 10. The V gene's germline CDR1 is SQVTM and CDR2 ANQGSEA. The DNA for the CDR3 is TGCAGCGCTCTGACAGGGATCACGAATGAGCAGTTCTTC. This gives the protein CSALTGITNEQFF.

This clonotype came up a few times. The rearrangement uses TRBV4-2 and TRBJ2-1; D remains unclear. This CDR3 is built from 17 residues. Germline CDR1 is LGHNA and CDR2 is YNFKEQ. Trimming pared 4 bases from V and 0 bases from J, leaving 16 bases between. The CDR3 DNA sequence: TGTGCCAGCAGCCCCAATTTCGCCCGAAGCTCCTACAATGAGCAGTTCTTC. The encoded protein is CASSPNFARSSYNEQFF.

This clonotype has only a few counts. The rearrangement links TRBV5-1 to TRBJ2-1; D is perhaps TRBD2 (5 bases). This CDR3 spans 16 amino acids. V lost 6 bases, J lost 0 bases, and 16 bases lay in between. The V gene's germline CDR1 is SGHRS and CDR2 YFSETQ. The CDR3 region is CASMLGLARSYNEQFF. In nucleotides, the CDR3 is TGCGCCAGCATGCTTGGGCTAGCCCGCTCCTACAATGAGCAGTTCTTC.

A few counts support this clonotype. The V call is TRBV3-1, the J call TRBJ2-5, with 8 bases aligning to TRBD2. Germline-derived CDR1 and CDR2 are LGHDT and YNNKEL (reference sequence). CDR3 length: 16 amino acids. J gave up 5 bases and V 5 bases, and 13 bases lay outside the gene matches. This chain's CDR3 is CASSSGAGDGLETQYF. DNA for the CDR3: TGTGCCAGCAGCTCGGGAGCGGGGGACGGACTGGAGACCCAGTACTTC.